These 26 T cell receptor beta chains were all obtained from the same sample, sequenced in a study of blood T cell repertoires in COVID-19 (dated by TCRdb to the early 2020s). Libraries were made using the immunoSEQ multiplex PCR assay. In its TCRdb copy, this immuneACCESS table keeps in-frame sequences only and misses some clones. Where compared with another copy, unresolved V genes explain less than half of these, and the others have no known cause. Present in this sample are more than 60,000 clones, roughly 86% of which were seen just once. The ten most abundant clones make up roughly 7.2% of the sample. The sample comprised peripheral blood. These receptors originate from a man aged 60-69 years with acute or convalescent COVID-19.

The V and J genes are TRBV27 and TRBJ1-1, with D perhaps TRBD1 (5 bases). V lost 3 bases and J lost 7, with 12 bases in between. CDR3 length: 13 amino acids. Germline assignment: CDR1 MNHEY and CDR2 SMNVEV (reference sequence). The CDR3 sequence is CASSFTLGGEAFF. CDR3 nucleotide sequence: TGTGCCAGCAGTTTTACCCTGGGGGGTGAAGCTTTCTTT.

The chain has TRBV19 and TRBJ1-3; D might be TRBD1 (6 bases). Germline V gives CDR1 LNHDA, CDR2 SQIVND (reference sequence). This CDR3 region has 13 residues. With 7 bases removed from V and 3 bases from J, the gap between germline ends came to 10 bases. Here the CDR3 reads CASTRQVGNTIYF. DNA for the CDR3: TGTGCCAGTACTAGACAGGTTGGAAACACCATATATTTT.

The V and J genes are TRBV14 and TRBJ1-2; perhaps TRBD1 as D (5 bases). CDR1 SGHDN and CDR2 FVKESK come from the germline V gene. This CDR3 has 15 residues. With 0 bases removed from V and 2 bases from J, the gap between germline ends came to 10 bases. The CDR3 DNA sequence: TGTGCCAGCAGCCAAGATGGGGCGGCCAACTATGGCTACACCTTC. Protein product: CASSQDGAANYGYTF.

V and J are TRBV6-2 or TRBV6-3 and TRBJ2-5; 8 bases are a match to TRBD2. V trimming: 2 bases; J trimming: 1 base; junction bases outside the gene matches: 9. CDR1 and CDR2 from the germline V gene are MNHEY and SVGEGT. The CDR3 spans 17 residues. CDR3 sequence reads: CASSYIKRGIFQETQYF. The DNA of the CDR3 is TGTGCCAGCAGTTACATTAAGCGGGGGATATTCCAAGAGACCCAGTACTTC.

Only one count was recorded for this clone. The chain uses TRBV5-4 and TRBJ2-7, with D possibly being TRBD2 (6 bases). The CDR3 contains 16 residues. Germline V gene lookup returns CDR1 SGHNT and CDR2 YYREEE (reference sequence). The V end was cut by 0 bases, the J end by 7 bases, with 20 bases between. DNA for the CDR3: TGTGCCAGCAGCTTGGTTTGGGTTACGGGAGCGGAAGAGCAGTACTTC. It specifies CASSLVWVTGAEEQYF.

The chain uses TRBV6-2 or TRBV6-3 and TRBJ2-5; TRBD1 is a possible D gene (5 bases). V lost 5 bases, J lost 4 bases, and 11 bases lay in between. The CDR3 covers 13 residues. CDR1 is MNHEY and CDR2 is SVGEGT in the germline V gene. In DNA, the CDR3 is TGTGCCAGCAGTACACCCCAGGGAGAGACCCAGTACTTC. Its protein is CASSTPQGETQYF.

This clone was detected a few times. The V gene is TRBV6-5, the J gene TRBJ2-7, with 9 bases matching TRBD1. The V and J ends lost 6 bases and 11 bases, in that order; junction bases with no gene match: 8. CDR1 and CDR2 (germline): MNHEY, SVGAGI. The CDR3 has 12 amino acids. The CDR3 coding sequence is TGTGCCAGCAGACCCGGGACAGGGACTGAGTACTTC. Residues: CASRPGTGTEYF.

V gene TRBV6-2 or TRBV6-3 combines with J gene TRBJ2-1; 10 bases match TRBD2. V gave up 6 bases and J gave up 9 bases; unmatched junction bases: 14. CDR1 MNHEY and CDR2 SVGEGT come from the germline V gene. This CDR3 contains 16 residues. This CDR3 is CASSPRGAGGPGEQFF. As DNA, the CDR3 is TGTGCCAGCAGCCCCAGGGGAGCGGGGGGGCCAGGTGAGCAGTTCTTC.

In its sample, this clone was seen a few times. The CDR3 sequence: CASRSTRQDNMEQFF. The DNA for the CDR3 is TGTGCCAGCAGGTCCACTAGACAGGACAACATGGAGCAGTTCTTC. The V call is TRBV6-5, the J call TRBJ2-1, with D maybe TRBD1 (6 bases). Trimming removed 6 bases from V and 10 bases from J, with 22 bases in between. This CDR3 has 15 residues. Per the germline V gene, CDR1 is MNHEY and CDR2 is SVGAGI.

The rearrangement links TRBV4-1 to TRBJ1-4; the match to TRBD1 covers 9 bases. The CDR3 totals 17 residues. The germline gives CDR1 MGHRA, CDR2 YSYEKL. V was pared by 4 bases and J by 1 base, with 7 bases of the junction left unmatched. The CDR3 bases are TGCGCCAGCAGCCGAACAGGGGGCTTGGTAACTAATGAAAAACTGTTTTTT. This encodes CASSRTGGLVTNEKLFF.

This clone has only one observation. The CDR3 sequence is CASSLDPGSGYTF. The CDR3 DNA reads TGTGCCAGCAGCTTAGATCCGGGGAGCGGCTACACCTTC. This sequence joins TRBV11-2 and TRBJ1-2; D not certain. The germline V gene has CDR1 SGHAT and CDR2 FQNNGV. CDR3 length equals 13 residues. The V end was cut by 0 bases, the J end by 8 bases, with 10 bases between.

The chain uses TRBV6-5 and TRBJ1-2; tentatively, D is TRBD1 (6 bases). The germline CDR1 and CDR2 sequences are MNHEY and SVGAGI. V was cut by 3 bases and J by 4 bases, with 18 bases left in between. CDR3 size: 16 residues. This chain's CDR3 is CASSYPSSGEGYGYTF. As DNA, the CDR3 is TGTGCCAGCAGTTATCCATCCTCAGGGGAGGGCTATGGCTACACCTTC.

The rearrangement joins TRBV11-3 to TRBJ1-2, with unresolved D. Trimming took off 1 base at V and 0 bases at J, with 9 bases between the two ends. The CDR3 has 15 residues. Germline V gene data show CDR1 as SGHNT and CDR2 as YENEEA. CDR3 nucleotide sequence: TGTGCCAGCAGCTTAGTGCGGTTAGCTAACTATGGCTACACCTTC. Translation: CASSLVRLANYGYTF.

J is TRBJ1-1 and V is TRBV29-1, with 9 bases that match TRBD1. V was pared by 5 bases and J by 1 base, with 2 bases of the junction left unmatched. The V gene's germline CDR1 is SQVTM and CDR2 ANQGSEA. CDR3 length: 13 amino acids. The CDR3 here is CSVMGQGNTEAFF. For the CDR3, the DNA is TGCAGCGTTATGGGACAGGGGAACACTGAAGCTTTCTTT. The full variable domain, rest sourced from reference TRBV29-1 and TRBJ1-1, is SAVISQKPSRDICQRGTSLTIQCQVDSQVTMMFWYRQQPGQSLTLIATANQGSEATYESGFVIDKFPISRPNLTFSTLTVSNMSPEDSSIYLCSVMGQGNTEAFFGQGTRLTVV.

The genes are TRBV7-2 and TRBJ1-1; D is possibly TRBD1 (5 bases). This CDR3 comprises 15 residues. The V and J ends lost 4 bases and 0 bases respectively, with 12 bases between them. Per germline, CDR1 SGHTA and CDR2 FQGNSA. CDR3 residues: CASSSWGGLNTEAFF. CDR3 DNA: TGTGCCAGCAGCTCATGGGGGGGTCTGAACACTGAAGCTTTCTTT.

Here the CDR3 DNA reads TGTGCCAGCTCACCGCGGGGGACGGACACTGAAGCTTTCTTT. This encodes CASSPRGTDTEAFF. V is TRBV18 and J is TRBJ1-1, with D maybe TRBD1 (5 bases). CDR1 KGHSH and CDR2 LQKENI come from the germline V gene. Trimming removed 3 bases at V and 3 bases at J, with 11 bases between. CDR3 length: 14 residues.

This chain joins TRBV5-5 and TRBJ2-7, with 7 bases lining up with TRBD2. Germline lookup yields CDR1 SGHKS and CDR2 YYEKEE (reference sequence). CDR3 size: 14 residues. After removal of 0 bases from V and 3 bases from J, the junction contained 3 bases not matched to a gene. The CDR3 loop is CASSLAQRGYEQYF. The DNA for the CDR3 is TGTGCCAGCAGCTTGGCCCAGCGGGGCTACGAGCAGTACTTC.

This CDR3 is CASSSTGGYGYTF. The DNA of the CDR3 is TGTGCCAGCAGCTCGACCGGGGGCTATGGCTACACCTTC. This chain connects TRBV5-4 to TRBJ1-2, with a possible D match to TRBD1 (5 bases). Germline lookup yields CDR1 SGHNT and CDR2 YYREEE (reference sequence). The CDR3 has 13 amino acids. V lost 3 bases to trimming and J lost 4 bases, with 10 bases between them. The variable domain in full, with the rest retrieved from reference TRBV5-4 and TRBJ1-2, is ETGVTQSPTHLIKTRGQQVTLRCSSQSGHNTVSWYQQALGQGPQFIFQYYREEENGRGNFPPRFSGLQFPNYSSELNVNALELDDSALYLCASSSTGGYGYTFGSGTRLTVV.

The chain carries TRBV19 and TRBJ1-5; a weak D match, TRBD1 (6 bases). Trimming removed 2 bases from V and 4 bases from J, with 15 bases in between. CDR3 length: 16 residues. Germline V gene lookup returns CDR1 LNHDA and CDR2 SQIVND (reference sequence). The CDR3 DNA sequence: TGTGCCAGTAGTATAATTTGGACAGCCGATAATCAGCCCCAGCATTTT. It translates to CASSIIWTADNQPQHF.

The V and J genes are TRBV7-9 and TRBJ1-2, with D possibly matching TRBD1 (6 bases). Trimming took off 3 bases at V and 8 bases at J, with 13 bases between the two ends. Germline CDR1 is SEHNR and CDR2 is FQNEAQ (reference sequence). The length of the CDR3 is 13 residues. In DNA form, the CDR3 reads TGTGCCAGCAGCTTGAGGGGGACGGAGGGCTACACCTTC. This translates into CASSLRGTEGYTF.

The V call is TRBV4-2, the J call TRBJ2-5; D is unresolved. Germline loops: CDR1 LGHNA, CDR2 YNFKEQ. The V and J ends lost 4 bases and 1 base respectively, with 10 bases between them. This CDR3 has 14 residues. CDR3 DNA sequence: TGTGCCAGCAGCCGCAGACTGGGCCAAGAGACCCAGTACTTC. As protein: CASSRRLGQETQYF.

Of note for this clone: The same CDR3 is also encoded by other DNA sequences in this sample. The gene calls are TRBV13 and TRBJ2-3; TRBD1 matches at 7 bases. From germline, CDR1 is PRHDT and CDR2 FYEKMQ (reference sequence). The junction had 6 bases not matched to a gene; V was cut back by 3 bases and J by 9 bases. The CDR3 is 13 amino acids. The DNA for the CDR3 is TGTGCCAGCAGCTTGAAGGGGGCTGACACGCAGTATTTT. This gives the protein CASSLKGADTQYF.

The count of this clone is one. J is TRBJ1-2 and V is TRBV2; the match to TRBD1 covers 9 bases. Losses at the gene ends were 6 bases for V and 1 base for J; bases not matched to a gene: 6. Germline assignment: CDR1 SNHLY and CDR2 FYNNEI. This CDR3 has 15 residues. The CDR3 region is CASSRLTGGNYGYTF. The CDR3 DNA reads TGTGCCAGCAGCCGCTTGACAGGGGGTAACTATGGCTACACCTTC.

V usage is TRBV29-1 and J usage is TRBJ2-5, with D possibly being TRBD1 (6 bases). The V and J ends lost 7 bases and 5 bases respectively, with 20 bases between them. CDR1 is SQVTM, CDR2 ANQGSEA, per germline. This CDR3 region has 14 residues. CDR3 DNA: TGCAGCGCCCGGACAGTAACCACGGGGGAGACCCAGTACTTC. Translated, it gives CSARTVTTGETQYF.

The chain couples TRBV24-1 to TRBJ2-7; maybe TRBD1 (5 bases). V lost 2 bases to trimming and J lost 4 bases, with 11 bases between them. The length of the CDR3 is 14 residues. Germline V gene data show CDR1 as KGHDR and CDR2 as SFDVKD. CDR3 sequence (DNA): TGTGCCACCAGTGATTCAGGGAATTTGTACGAGCAGTACTTC. Translated: CATSDSGNLYEQYF.

This chain links TRBV11-2 with TRBJ1-1, with D hard to call. The CDR3 is made up of 13 amino acids. Germline V gives CDR1 SGHAT, CDR2 FQNNGV. Trimming took off 8 bases at V and 5 bases at J, with 15 bases between the two ends. CDR3 coding DNA: TGTGCCAGCGGCCGGAGCGAGCGGACTGAAGCTTTCTTT. Its protein product is CASGRSERTEAFF.